These 32 T cell receptor beta chains originate from one sample sequenced in a study of shared clonotypes between healthy human individuals (TCRdb year 2020). Library method: the immunoSEQ multiplex PCR assay. This immuneACCESS table, as held by TCRdb, lists in-frame sequences with V and J called but not all clones. Of the missing ones, under half trace to an unresolved V gene in checked studies; the others have no known cause. The table for this sample lists about 490,000 clones; 65% to 85% of them were counted only once. In total, the top ten clones hold roughly 13% of the sample. The sequenced sample was PBMCs. Receptor source: a woman aged 40-49 years in good health. Some clones in this sample may be carry-over from other donors' samples.

This clone was recorded once. The CDR3 region has the DNA TGTGCCAGCAGCGTGGGGTCTAGCACAGATACGCAGTATTTT. Translated: CASSVGSSTDTQYF. This rearrangement joins TRBV9 to TRBJ2-3; D not certain. CDR1 and CDR2 (germline): SGDLS, YYNGEE. The CDR3 has 14 residues. V lost 2 bases and J 0 bases, leaving 7 bases between the germline ends.

V and J are TRBV4-2 and TRBJ2-7; TRBD1 or TRBD2 may be the D gene (5 bases each). The germline V and J ends were trimmed by 4 bases and 6 bases, with 10 bases remaining between them. The CDR3 length is 12 residues. From germline, CDR1 is LGHNA and CDR2 YNFKEQ. The CDR3 DNA reads as TGTGCCAGCAGCCCACTCGGGGCCGAGCAGTACTTC. The encoded protein is CASSPLGAEQYF.

Worth noting for this clone: One base separates it from a far larger clone, so it is likely a read error. This chain connects TRBV13 to TRBJ2-5; 7 bases match TRBD1. In germline, CDR1 is PRHDT, CDR2 FYEKMQ (reference sequence). The CDR3 sequence is 12 residues long. Written as DNA, the CDR3 is TGTGGCAGCAGCTTAATCGGGACAGCCCAGTACTTC. Its translation is CGSSLIGTAQYF.

The chain combines TRBV11-2 with TRBJ2-7; possible D gene TRBD1, 6 bases. CDR1 and CDR2 from the germline V gene are SGHAT and FQNNGV. Trimming removed 0 bases at V and 3 bases at J, with 12 bases between. This CDR3 has 15 amino acids. DNA of the CDR3: TGTGCCAGCAGCTTAGAAGACAGGAGTTACTACGAGCAGTACTTC. This sequence encodes CASSLEDRSYYEQYF.

The chain combines TRBV7-9 with TRBJ2-1, with D maybe TRBD2 (6 bases). This CDR3 is 13 amino acids long. The germline gives CDR1 SEHNR, CDR2 FQNEAQ (reference sequence). Trimming took 5 bases from V and 8 from J, leaving 13 bases between them. The CDR3 DNA is TGTGCCAGCAGCGAAAGGGCGGGATATGAGCAGTTCTTC. Amino acids: CASSERAGYEQFF.

Of note for this clone: Other DNA sequences in this sample translate to the same CDR3. The chain couples TRBV30 to TRBJ1-2; D unresolved. Germline V CDR1 and CDR2: GTSNPN, SVGIG (reference sequence). Deletions cut 2 bases from V and 2 bases from J, with 3 bases between. There are 11 residues in the CDR3. The CDR3 loop is CAWSLNYGYTF. Here the CDR3 DNA reads TGTGCCTGGAGTCTAAACTATGGCTACACCTTC.

In its sample, this clone was seen once. Given a far larger clone just one base away, this is likely a sequencing read error. This is likely a read error, given that the CDR3 carries no conserved phenylalanine or tryptophan at its end. The V gene is TRBV19, the J gene TRBJ2-6; 9 bases are a match to TRBD2. Losses at the gene ends were 4 bases for V and 1 base for J; bases not matched to a gene: 2. In germline, CDR1 is LNHDA, CDR2 SQIVND (reference sequence). The CDR3 loop spans 16 amino acids. CDR3 sequence reads: CASSSSGGSGANVLTL. The DNA of the CDR3 is TGTGCCAGTAGTAGTAGCGGGGGTTCTGGGGCCAACGTCCTGACTTTA.

This chain connects TRBV7-2 to TRBJ2-7; TRBD1 might be the D (6 bases). CDR3 length equals 15 residues. The germline gives CDR1 SGHTA, CDR2 FQGNSA. Deletions cut 1 base from V and 1 base from J, with 11 bases between. The CDR3 DNA follows: TGTGCCAGCAGCTTAGACGTCAGGGGATCCTACGAGCAGTACTTC. Its translation is CASSLDVRGSYEQYF.

The V gene is TRBV12-5, the J gene TRBJ1-1; a possible D gene is TRBD1 (5 bases). CDR3 length: 13 residues. CDR1 is LGHNT and CDR2 is FRNRAP in the germline V gene. Between the trimmed V and J ends, which lost 1 base and 9 bases, there was a span of 12 bases. CDR3 nucleotide sequence: TGTGCTAGTGGTTTGGGGGTGGACACGCAAGCTTTCTTT. Residues: CASGLGVDTQAFF. Supplemented by reference TRBV12-5 and TRBJ1-1, the full variable domain reads DARVTQTPRHKVTEMGQEVTMRCQPILGHNTVFWYRQTMMQGLELLAYFRNRAPLDDSGMPKDRFSAEMPDATLATLKIQPSEPRDSAVYFCASGLGVDTQAFFGQGTRLTVV.

The genes are TRBV7-9 and TRBJ2-1, with TRBD2 matching over 9 bases. The germline gives CDR1 SEHNR, CDR2 FQNEAQ (reference sequence). The CDR3 is 15 amino acids. Trimming cost V 5 bases and J 1 base; bases outside gene matches: 3. The CDR3 DNA sequence: TGTGCCAGCAGCCGCGGACTAGCGTCCTACAATGAGCAGTTCTTC. As protein: CASSRGLASYNEQFF.

The J gene is TRBJ1-1, the V gene TRBV19, with TRBD1 matching over 7 bases. Germline CDR1 reads LNHDA; CDR2 reads SQIVND (reference sequence). J was trimmed by 4 bases and V by 5 bases; bases with no gene match: 13. The CDR3 extends over 16 amino acids. CDR3 sequence: CASSPGPGQIGTEAFF. The CDR3, as DNA: TGTGCCAGTAGTCCCGGTCCGGGACAGATCGGCACTGAAGCTTTCTTT.

The chain uses TRBV28 and TRBJ1-3; no clear D gene. CDR1 is MDHEN and CDR2 is SYDVKM in the germline V gene. CDR3 size: 15 residues. V dropped 5 bases and J dropped 0 bases, with 11 bases sitting between them. The CDR3 DNA sequence: TGTGCCAGCAGTCCGACTCTGCGCTCTGGAAACACCATATATTTT. Protein: CASSPTLRSGNTIYF.

The genes are TRBV6-6 and TRBJ1-4; D remains unclear. This CDR3 region has 15 residues. V dropped 6 bases and J dropped 1 base, with 12 bases sitting between them. Germline V gene lookup returns CDR1 MNHNY and CDR2 SVGAGI (reference sequence). CDR3 sequence: CASRQSGETNEKLFF. In DNA, the CDR3 is TGTGCCAGCAGACAAAGCGGTGAAACTAATGAAAAACTGTTTTTT.

The J gene is TRBJ2-1, the V gene TRBV27; D not certain. This CDR3 has 13 amino acids. V gave up 3 bases and J gave up 6 bases, with 9 bases separating them. Per germline, CDR1 MNHEY and CDR2 SMNVEV (reference sequence). CDR3 sequence: CASSFDSLNEQFF. CDR3 in DNA: TGTGCCAGCAGTTTTGACTCCCTCAATGAGCAGTTCTTC.

The chain is built from TRBV7-8 and TRBJ2-7, with D uncertain. V shed 2 bases and J shed 2 bases, with 10 bases lying between them. The CDR3 is 14 amino acids. Per the germline V gene, CDR1 is SGHVS and CDR2 is FQNEAQ. The CDR3 protein is CASSLRQSPYEQYF. In DNA, the CDR3 is TGTGCCAGCAGCTTAAGGCAGTCGCCCTACGAGCAGTACTTC.

With respect to this clone: At one end, the junction sequence differs from germline, possibly due to a read error. V usage is TRBV30 and J usage is TRBJ1-1; possibly TRBD1 for D (5 bases). The CDR3 loop spans 14 amino acids. The V gene's germline CDR1 is GTSNPN and CDR2 SVGIG (reference sequence). CDR3 residues: CAWSPVRGTAEDFF. The DNA for the CDR3 is TGTGCCTGGAGTCCCGTAAGGGGCACAGCTGAAGATTTCTTT.

V and J are TRBV28 and TRBJ2-1, with unresolved D. V was clipped by 5 bases and J by 5 bases, with 16 bases between them. This CDR3 has 15 residues. Germline CDR1 and CDR2: MDHEN and SYDVKM. CDR3 DNA sequence: TGTGCCAGCAGTCCCAACAGATTCTTCAACAATGAGCAGTTCTTC. Translation: CASSPNRFFNNEQFF.

The rearrangement uses TRBV7-2 and TRBJ2-2; 8 positions match TRBD2. The germline V gene encodes CDR1 SGHTA and CDR2 FQGNSA. The CDR3 contains 14 residues. With 5 bases clipped from V and 8 bases from J, the junction kept 7 bases outside the gene matches. The CDR3 protein is CASSPRGGTGELFF. Written as DNA, the CDR3 is TGTGCCAGCAGCCCCCGGGGGGGAACTGGGGAGCTGTTTTTT.

On this clone: Other DNA variants within this sample encode the same CDR3. The chain joins TRBV28 to TRBJ2-7; D may be TRBD2 (5 bases). This CDR3 spans 13 amino acids. The germline V gene encodes CDR1 MDHEN and CDR2 SYDVKM. V gave up 3 bases and J gave up 3 bases, with 9 bases separating them. CDR3 loop: CASSLGSGYEQYF. The DNA for the CDR3 is TGTGCCAGCAGTTTGGGAAGCGGCTACGAGCAGTACTTC.

Notes on this clone: A single base is all that separates this from a far larger clone, so a read error is likely. The chain combines TRBV7-9 with TRBJ2-6, with no clear D. This CDR3 spans 14 amino acids. CDR1 and CDR2 (germline): SEHNR, FQNEAQ (reference sequence). CDR3 in amino acids: CASSADSGVNVLTF. DNA of the CDR3: TGTGCCAGCAGCGCTGACTCTGGGGTCAACGTCCTGACTTTC.

The chain links TRBV15 to TRBJ1-1; D ambiguous. Trimming removed 1 base from V and 6 bases from J, with 12 bases in between. Germline loops: CDR1 LNHNV, CDR2 YYDKDF (reference sequence). The CDR3 length is 14 residues. The DNA for the CDR3 is TGTGCCACCAGCAGAGGAAAGCCTCCGGCTGAAGCTTTCTTT. It yields the protein CATSRGKPPAEAFF. Full variable domain (outside the CDR3, taken from reference TRBV15 and TRBJ1-1): DAMVIQNPRYQVTQFGKPVTLSCSQTLNHNVMYWYQQKSSQAPKLLFHYYDKDFNNEADTPDNFQSRRPNTSFCFLDIRSPGLGDTAMYLCATSRGKPPAEAFFGQGTRLTVV.

The chain is built from TRBV11-2 and TRBJ2-1; D gene ambiguous. Trimming took off 2 bases at V and 0 bases at J, with 5 bases between the two ends. CDR1 SGHAT and CDR2 FQNNGV come from the germline V gene. This CDR3 has 14 residues. CDR3 DNA: TGTGCCAGCAGCTTAAGTAGCTCCTACAATGAGCAGTTCTTC. It specifies CASSLSSSYNEQFF.

V gene TRBV7-8 combines with J gene TRBJ2-2, with 8 bases that match TRBD1. The CDR3 totals 16 residues. Germline loops: CDR1 SGHVS, CDR2 FQNEAQ. V trimming: 5 bases; J trimming: 10 bases; junction bases outside the gene matches: 15. The CDR3 is CASSDQGARTPAELFF. The CDR3, as DNA: TGTGCCAGCAGCGACCAGGGGGCCCGGACACCGGCGGAGCTGTTTTTT.

This chain joins TRBV2 and TRBJ2-3, with 12 bases lining up with TRBD2. V lost 5 bases, J lost 4 bases, and 4 bases stayed unmatched. The CDR3 covers 15 residues. CDR1 SNHLY and CDR2 FYNNEI come from the germline V gene. Here the CDR3 reads CASSTLAGGADTQYF. CDR3 bases: TGTGCCAGCAGTACCCTAGCGGGAGGGGCAGATACGCAGTATTTT.

On this clone itself: This likely stems from a read error, as it lies one base from a far larger clone. This CDR3 is also generated by other DNA sequences in the sample. V and J are TRBV29-1 and TRBJ1-1; 10 bases map to TRBD1. Germline loops: CDR1 SQVTM, CDR2 ANQGSEA. CDR3 size: 13 residues. J gave up 5 bases and V 7 bases, and 7 bases lay outside the gene matches. Here the CDR3 reads CSGGQGRDTEAFF. CDR3 DNA sequence: TGCAGCGGGGGACAGGGGAGGGATACTGAAGCTTTCTTT.

As for this clone: The likely explanation is a read error, given a far larger clone one base away. Within the sample, other DNA sequences also encode this same CDR3. The chain employs TRBV6-5 and TRBJ1-2; possible D gene TRBD1, 5 bases. This CDR3 region has 14 residues. V was cut by 5 bases and J by 1 base, with 11 bases left in between. The germline V gene has CDR1 MNHEY and CDR2 SVGAGI. Here the CDR3 DNA reads TGTGCCAGCAGTAGTCTACAGGTTAACTATGGCTACACCTTC. As protein: CASSSLQVNYGYTF.

The chain combines TRBV11-2 with TRBJ1-4, with a possible D match to TRBD1 (5 bases). The CDR3 consists of 15 residues. Germline V gene lookup returns CDR1 SGHAT and CDR2 FQNNGV. Trimming removed 5 bases at V and 8 bases at J, with 18 bases between. The CDR3 bases are TGTGCCAGCAGCCTACTCCGGGACGCTTACGAAAAACTGTTTTTT. It specifies CASSLLRDAYEKLFF.

This chain uses TRBV9 with TRBJ1-2, with 8 positions matching TRBD1. CDR1 is SGDLS, CDR2 YYNGEE, per germline. V dropped 3 bases and J dropped 6; count of bases not matched to a gene: 7. The CDR3 runs 14 residues. Written as DNA, the CDR3 is TGTGCCAGCAGCGCAGGGACAGGAATGCATGGCTACACCTTC. It yields the protein CASSAGTGMHGYTF.

This clone was counted at least ten times. This same CDR3 is encoded by further DNA sequences in the sample. This chain links TRBV11-2 with TRBJ2-3, with 8 positions matching TRBD2. Losses at the gene ends were 5 bases for V and 2 bases for J; bases not matched to a gene: 15. Germline V lookup: CDR1 SGHAT, CDR2 FQNNGV. The CDR3 is 18 amino acids. Here the CDR3 DNA reads TGTGCCAGCAGCCTAAAAACGGCTAGCGGGCACTCCACAGATACGCAGTATTTT. This translates into CASSLKTASGHSTDTQYF.

V gene TRBV18 combines with J gene TRBJ2-1, with TRBD2 matching 13 bases. Germline V CDR1 and CDR2: KGHSH, LQKENI. The CDR3 totals 19 residues. The J segment lost 4 bases and the V segment lost 3 bases, leaving 12 bases of the junction unmatched. Here the CDR3 reads CASSPGLAGFAGGYNEQFF. The CDR3 coding sequence is TGTGCCAGCTCACCGGGACTAGCGGGATTCGCAGGGGGTTACAATGAGCAGTTCTTC.

The V call is TRBV19, the J call TRBJ2-7; tentatively, D is TRBD1 or TRBD2 (6 bases each). The CDR3 runs 14 residues. CDR1 LNHDA and CDR2 SQIVND come from the germline V gene (reference sequence). V was trimmed by 4 bases and J by 5 bases, leaving 15 bases between them. The CDR3 loop reads CASSKGEEAHEQYF. CDR3 coding DNA: TGTGCCAGTAGTAAGGGGGAGGAGGCCCACGAGCAGTACTTC.

The V and J genes are TRBV9 and TRBJ2-7; D is ambiguous. Trimming cost V 0 bases and J 3 bases, with 10 bases left between them. The CDR3 consists of 14 residues. The germline CDR1 and CDR2 sequences are SGDLS and YYNGEE. In DNA form, the CDR3 reads TGTGCCAGCAGCGTAGGGAACAGTGTCTACGAGCAGTACTTC. It specifies CASSVGNSVYEQYF.